Reported below is one TCR beta chain. The entry originates in a study of technical replicates of blood from a handful of donors. This CDR3 is 17 amino acids long. V was cut by 4 bases and J by 0 bases, with 18 bases left in between. Per germline, CDR1 SGHAT and CDR2 FQNNGV. The method was immunoSEQ multiplex PCR; TCRdb's version includes in-frame clones alone and lacks a portion of them. The table includes roughly 70,000 clones, around 95% detected once. The sequencing sample was made of T cells isolated from PBMCs. The clonotype was recovered from a human donor in good health. The chain combines TRBV11-2 with TRBJ2-5, with D possibly matching TRBD2 (6 bases). The CDR3 reads CASSYGPGLEYQETQYF. In nucleotides, the CDR3 is TGTGCCAGCAGCTATGGACCGGGACTCGAGTACCAAGAGACCCAGTACTTC.